The present TCR beta chain was sequenced within a study of T cell responses to AZD1222 COVID-19 vaccine. Data came from immunoSEQ multiplex PCR; TCRdb stores just in-frame clones and leaves some out. The data show 130,000 to 150,000 clones, more than 75% seen once. V dropped 8 bases and J dropped 6; count of bases not matched to a gene: 14. This CDR3 comprises 15 residues. The germline V gene encodes CDR1 WNHNN and CDR2 SYGVQD (reference sequence). Study-level results: The donors showed a predominance of white British ancestry and of females, with possible underestimation of clonal diversity. Reports say nearly half of spike-specific TCRs go after unmutated variant regions. Repertoire sampling happened only post peak T cell response.

Concerning this clone: Its cognate antigen is unknown.

The specimen comprised peripheral blood, sampled on day 0 of MenACWY control vaccination. The receptor was derived from an adult in good health. V gene TRBV10-1 combines with J gene TRBJ2-3, with 7 nucleotides matching TRBD2. In nucleotides, the CDR3 is TGCGCCAGCGGGGAGGGCCAAAAACTGTGGGATACGCAGTATTTT. This codes for CASGEGQKLWDTQYF.